Following are 19 T cell receptor beta chains from one sample sequenced in a study of T cell responses to AZD1222 COVID-19 vaccine. Method: immunoSEQ multiplex PCR; TCRdb's copy keeps in-frame clones and lacks some. Of 95,000 to 130,000 clones listed, more than 75% are singletons. The sample consisted of peripheral blood, taken on day 0 of AZD1222 vaccination. These receptors all stem from an adult in good health.

The chain recombines TRBV7-8 with TRBJ1-2; TRBD1 might be the D (5 bases). V lost 1 base, J lost 0 bases, and 9 bases lay in between. Looked up from germline, CDR1 is SGHVS and CDR2 is FQNEAQ. The CDR3 runs 15 residues. CDR3 nucleotide sequence: TGTGCCAGCAGCTTAGAGCCAGGGCCTAACTATGGCTACACCTTC. This encodes CASSLEPGPNYGYTF.

This clone has ten or more counts. V usage is TRBV7-9 and J usage is TRBJ2-3, with D hard to call. Germline CDR1 reads SEHNR; CDR2 reads FQNEAQ (reference sequence). The CDR3 extends over 14 amino acids. V lost 6 bases and J lost 2, with 12 bases in between. The CDR3 is CASRKQILTDTQYF. CDR3 DNA sequence: TGTGCCAGCAGAAAGCAAATCCTCACAGATACGCAGTATTTT.

V is TRBV3-1 (or the pseudogene TRBV3-2) and J is TRBJ1-2; weak D call: TRBD1 (5 bases). This CDR3 region has 13 residues. The V and J ends lost 5 bases and 9 bases respectively, with 16 bases between them. Germline V gives CDR1 LGHDT, CDR2 YNNKEL (reference sequence). This CDR3 reads CASSTRGGPSYTF. In nucleotides, the CDR3 is TGTGCCAGCAGCACACGGGGGGGACCCAGCTACACCTTC.

DNA of the CDR3: TGTGCCAGCAGTGAAGCAGGGGTGAGCAATCAGCCCCAGCATTTT. It is translated as CASSEAGVSNQPQHF. This chain joins TRBV6-1 and TRBJ1-5; the D gene is possibly TRBD1 (5 bases). Per the germline V gene, CDR1 is MNHNS and CDR2 is SASEGT. Between the trimmed V and J ends, which lost 0 bases and 1 base, there was a span of 7 bases. There are 15 residues in the CDR3.

V usage is TRBV12-3 or TRBV12-4 and J usage is TRBJ1-4; D gene ambiguous. The CDR3 is 12 residues long. The germline V and J ends were trimmed by 6 bases and 8 bases, with 10 bases remaining between them. The CDR3 DNA reads as TGTGCCAGCAGCGGAGGCGGAGAAAAACTGTTTTTT. Translated, it gives CASSGGGEKLFF.

This clone appeared a single time. The chain joins TRBV6-2 or TRBV6-3 to TRBJ1-5; 9 nucleotides match TRBD1. Germline assignment: CDR1 MNHEY and CDR2 SVGEGT. V lost 1 base, J lost 5 bases, and 6 bases stayed unmatched. The CDR3 covers 16 residues. DNA for the CDR3: TGTGCCAGCAGTTACTATTGGACAGGGGCGTATCAGCCCCAGCATTTT. This sequence encodes CASSYYWTGAYQPQHF.

The V and J genes are TRBV1 and TRBJ1-4. TRBV1 is an annotated pseudogene. The CDR3 has 14 amino acids. The CDR3, as DNA: TGCACCAGCAGCGGGACGGATATTAATGAAAAACTGTTTTTT. Translation: CTSSGTDINEKLFF.

Of note for this clone: Because the CDR3's place on the DNA is in doubt, the DNA is left out and the CDR3 is given as listed by TCRdb. The rearrangement uses TRBV2 and TRBJ1-2. The germline CDR1 and CDR2 sequences are SNHLY and FYNNEI. Both ends counted, the CDR3 spans 14 residues. The CDR3: CASSERVAGGIDTF.

The V gene is TRBV4-2, the J gene TRBJ1-1, with 10 bases lining up with TRBD1. Trimming removed 4 bases from V and 3 bases from J; junction bases left unmatched: 8. The CDR3 has 16 residues. The V gene's germline CDR1 is LGHNA and CDR2 YNFKEQ. CDR3 nucleotides: TGTGCCAGCAGCCCACTCGGGACAGGGGCCCACACTGAAGCTTTCTTT. This translates into CASSPLGTGAHTEAFF.

The J gene is TRBJ2-6, the V gene TRBV5-1; maybe TRBD2 (7 bases). This CDR3 spans 17 amino acids. The germline gives CDR1 SGHRS, CDR2 YFSETQ. Trimming stripped 3 bases from V and 1 base from J, with 14 bases between. The CDR3 DNA sequence: TGCGCCAGCAGCTGGGCGGGGGCGATTTCTGGGGCCAACGTCCTGACTTTC. Protein product: CASSWAGAISGANVLTF.

V and J are TRBV19 and TRBJ1-4; D is uncertain. V shed 3 bases and J shed 4 bases, with 12 bases lying between them. The CDR3 runs to 15 residues. CDR1 is LNHDA, CDR2 SQIVND, per germline (reference sequence). CDR3 residues: CASSISLGNNEKLFF. The CDR3, as DNA: TGTGCCAGTAGTATCTCTCTGGGGAATAATGAAAAACTGTTTTTT.

This sequence joins TRBV29-1 and TRBJ2-5; D unclear. The germline V gene has CDR1 SQVTM and CDR2 ANQGSEA. V was cut by 4 bases and J by 1 base, with 10 bases left in between. The CDR3 loop spans 13 amino acids. In DNA, the CDR3 is TGCAGCGTTGGCGGCCGACTCCAAGAGACCCAGTACTTC. Its protein product is CSVGGRLQETQYF.

V usage is TRBV10-3 and J usage is TRBJ1-1; 7 nucleotides agree with TRBD1. CDR1 and CDR2 from the germline V gene are ENHRY and SYGVKD. With 11 bases clipped from V and 1 base from J, the junction kept 10 bases outside the gene matches. This CDR3 contains 14 residues. Written as DNA, the CDR3 is TGTGCCGCCACCCTGGGACAGCAGAACACTGAAGCTTTCTTT. Translating gives CAATLGQQNTEAFF.

CDR3 loop: CASSWGQGNQPQHF. CDR3 coding DNA: TGTGCCAGCAGCTGGGGACAGGGCAATCAGCCCCAGCATTTT. The J gene is TRBJ1-5, the V gene TRBV5-6, with 8 bases aligning to TRBD1. Germline values: CDR1 SGHDT, CDR2 YYEEEE. The CDR3 is 14 amino acids. Trimming took 3 bases from V and 2 from J; bases not matched to a gene: 1.

This clone has a handful of counts. The CDR3 region has the DNA TGTGCCACAGGACAGGGAGACCTGCCCCAGCATTTT. It translates to CATGQGDLPQHF. The rearrangement uses TRBV28 and TRBJ1-5; 8 nucleotides agree with TRBD1. Germline V gene lookup returns CDR1 MDHEN and CDR2 SYDVKM. This CDR3 spans 12 amino acids. J was trimmed by 9 bases and V by 10 bases; bases with no gene match: 8. The whole variable domain, filled in from reference TRBV28 and TRBJ1-5, reads DVKVTQSSRYLVKRTGEKVFLECVQDMDHENMFWYRQDPGLGLRLIYFSYDVKMKEKGDIPEGYSVSREKKERFSLILESASTNQTSMYLCATGQGDLPQHFGDGTRLSIL.

This rearrangement joins TRBV27 to TRBJ2-7; D gene unclear. CDR3 length equals 13 residues. Germline CDR1 and CDR2: MNHEY and SMNVEV (reference sequence). Deletions cut 2 bases from V and 5 bases from J, with 10 bases between. CDR3 sequence (DNA): TGTGCCAGCAGTTTACGTCCCGCCCACGAGCAGTACTTC. Residues: CASSLRPAHEQYF.

This rearrangement joins TRBV4-1 to TRBJ1-3; D is possibly TRBD1 (6 bases). Between the trimmed V and J ends, which lost 2 bases and 0 bases, there was a span of 17 bases. The CDR3 length is 18 residues. Germline V gene lookup returns CDR1 MGHRA and CDR2 YSYEKL. The DNA of the CDR3 is TGCGCCAGCAGCCAAATGGGGGGCGAACCGAGCTCTGGAAACACCATATATTTT. As protein: CASSQMGGEPSSGNTIYF.

V and J are TRBV4-1 and TRBJ1-4, with D perhaps TRBD1 (6 bases). CDR1 MGHRA and CDR2 YSYEKL come from the germline V gene. CDR3 size: 19 residues. Trimming took off 1 base at V and 11 bases at J, with 29 bases between the two ends. The CDR3 sequence: CASSQVLRIRGTGDGKLFF. The DNA for the CDR3 is TGCGCCAGCAGCCAAGTCCTGAGAATAAGGGGGACCGGGGATGGGAAACTGTTTTTT.

The V call is TRBV27, the J call TRBJ1-2; 7 bases match TRBD1. Germline CDR1 and CDR2: MNHEY and SMNVEV (reference sequence). The ends lost 3 bases at V and 5 bases at J; junction bases unmatched: 15. This CDR3 has 17 residues. The CDR3 nucleotides read TGTGCCAGCAGTTTTCTTTCAGGGGGGCCCGGGGTATATGGCTACACCTTC. Translation gives CASSFLSGGPGVYGYTF.